The TCR beta chain described here comes from a study of early T cells in non-severe SARS-CoV-2 infection. Study background: Unsorted whole blood bulk RNA was sequenced, with unpaired chains. The study's findings and limits: VDJdb-based matching was biased toward anti-spike CD8 responses and missed private and CD4 specificities.

The CDR3 is 16 residues long. V lost 2 bases, J lost 1 base, and 14 bases lay in between. Looked up from germline, CDR1 is KGHSH and CDR2 is LQKENI. Worth noting for this clonotype: Its antigen is not known.

Unique molecular identifiers were added to individual cDNA molecules. TCRdb independently ran MiXCR on the 5' RACE reads; one entry per CDR3 protein. The repertoire has 55,000 to 85,000 distinct CDR3 sequences, approximately 14% of them found once; the top ten carry over 12%. Sequences were obtained from whole blood. The sequence came from an adult who was a healthcare worker with PCR-confirmed SARS-CoV-2 infection or an uninfected control (not recorded which). The gene calls are TRBV18 and TRBJ1-1, with D possibly being TRBD1 (5 bases). CDR3 loop: CASSPSTGGGNTEAFF. CDR3 DNA sequence: TGTGCCAGCTCACCATCCACAGGCGGGGGGAACACTGAAGCTTTCTTT.